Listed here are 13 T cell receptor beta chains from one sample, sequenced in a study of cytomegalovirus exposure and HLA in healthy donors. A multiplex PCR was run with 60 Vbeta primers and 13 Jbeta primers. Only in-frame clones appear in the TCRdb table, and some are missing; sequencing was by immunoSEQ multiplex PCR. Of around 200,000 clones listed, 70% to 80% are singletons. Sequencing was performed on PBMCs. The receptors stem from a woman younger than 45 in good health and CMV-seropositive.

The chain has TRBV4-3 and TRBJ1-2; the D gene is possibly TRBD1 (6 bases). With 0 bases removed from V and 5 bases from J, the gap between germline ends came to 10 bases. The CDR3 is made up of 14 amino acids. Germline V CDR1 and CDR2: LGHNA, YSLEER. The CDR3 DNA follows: TGCGCCAGCAGCCAAGAGAGACAGGAGTATGGCTACACCTTC. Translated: CASSQERQEYGYTF.

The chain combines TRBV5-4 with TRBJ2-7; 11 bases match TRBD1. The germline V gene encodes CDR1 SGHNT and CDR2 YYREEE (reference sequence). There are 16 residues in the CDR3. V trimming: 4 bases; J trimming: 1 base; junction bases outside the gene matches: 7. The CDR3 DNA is TGTGCCAGCAGCCTCGCGGACAGGGGGCTTTCCTACGAGCAGTACTTC. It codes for CASSLADRGLSYEQYF.

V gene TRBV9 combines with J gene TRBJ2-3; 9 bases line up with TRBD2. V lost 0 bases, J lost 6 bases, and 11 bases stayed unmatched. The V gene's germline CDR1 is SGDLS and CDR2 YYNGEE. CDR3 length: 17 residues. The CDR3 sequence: CASSVGASGALRDTQYF. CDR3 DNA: TGTGCCAGCAGCGTAGGAGCTAGCGGGGCCCTCAGGGATACGCAGTATTTT. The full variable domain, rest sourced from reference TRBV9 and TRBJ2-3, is DSGVTQTPKHLITATGQRVTLRCSPRSGDLSVYWYQQSLDQGLQFLIQYYNGEERAKGNILERFSAQQFPDLHSELNLSSLELGDSALYFCASSVGASGALRDTQYFGPGTRLTVL.

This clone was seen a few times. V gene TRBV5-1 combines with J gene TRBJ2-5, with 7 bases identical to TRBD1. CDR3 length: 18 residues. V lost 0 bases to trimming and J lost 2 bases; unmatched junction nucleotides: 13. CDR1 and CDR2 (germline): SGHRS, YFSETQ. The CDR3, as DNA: TGCGCCAGCAGCTTGGGGATCATTCCGGGACAGAGACAAGAGACCCAGTACTTC. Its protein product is CASSLGIIPGQRQETQYF. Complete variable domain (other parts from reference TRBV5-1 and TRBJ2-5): KAGVTQTPRYLIKTRGQQVTLSCSPISGHRSVSWYQQTPGQGLQFLFEYFSETQRNKGNFPGRFSGRQFSNSRSEMNVSTLELGDSALYLCASSLGIIPGQRQETQYFGPGTRLLVL.

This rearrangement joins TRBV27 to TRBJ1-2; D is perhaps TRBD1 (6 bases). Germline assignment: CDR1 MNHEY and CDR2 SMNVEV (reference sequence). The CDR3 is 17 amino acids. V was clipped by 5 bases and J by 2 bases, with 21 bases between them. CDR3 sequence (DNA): TGTGCCAGCAGTCCCCTTGGGGTGCGGGGGCGCAACTATGGCTACACCTTC. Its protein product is CASSPLGVRGRNYGYTF.

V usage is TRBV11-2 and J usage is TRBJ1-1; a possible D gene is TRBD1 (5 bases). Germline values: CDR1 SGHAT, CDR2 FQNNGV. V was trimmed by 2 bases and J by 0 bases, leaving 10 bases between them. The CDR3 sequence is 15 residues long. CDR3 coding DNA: TGTGCCAGCAGCTTAAGTTCAGGGATGAACACTGAAGCTTTCTTT. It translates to CASSLSSGMNTEAFF.

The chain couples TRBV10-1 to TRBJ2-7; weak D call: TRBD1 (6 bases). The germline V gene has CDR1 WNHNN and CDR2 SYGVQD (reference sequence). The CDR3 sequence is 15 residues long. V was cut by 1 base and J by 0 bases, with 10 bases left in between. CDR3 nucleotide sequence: TGCGCCAGCAGTGAGTTTGCGGACAGCTCCTACGAGCAGTACTTC. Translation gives CASSEFADSSYEQYF.

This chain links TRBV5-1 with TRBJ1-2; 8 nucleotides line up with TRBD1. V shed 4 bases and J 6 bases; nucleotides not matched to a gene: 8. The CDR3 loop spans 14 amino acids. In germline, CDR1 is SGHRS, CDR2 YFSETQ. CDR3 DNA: TGCGCCAGCAGCACCGGACAGGGCGACCATGGCTACACCTTC. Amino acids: CASSTGQGDHGYTF.

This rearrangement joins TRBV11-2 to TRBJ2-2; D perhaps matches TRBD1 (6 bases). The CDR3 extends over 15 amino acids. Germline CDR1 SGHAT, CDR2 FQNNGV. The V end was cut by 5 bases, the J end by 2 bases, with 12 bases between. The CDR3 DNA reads TGTGCCAGCAGCCTGACAGGACATAACACCGGGGAGCTGTTTTTT. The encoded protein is CASSLTGHNTGELFF. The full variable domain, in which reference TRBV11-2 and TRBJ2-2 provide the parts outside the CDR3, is EAGVAQSPRYKIIEKRQSVAFWCNPISGHATLYWYQQILGQGPKLLIQFQNNGVVDDSQLPKDRFSAERLKGVDSTLKIQPAKLEDSAVYLCASSLTGHNTGELFFGEGSRLTVL.

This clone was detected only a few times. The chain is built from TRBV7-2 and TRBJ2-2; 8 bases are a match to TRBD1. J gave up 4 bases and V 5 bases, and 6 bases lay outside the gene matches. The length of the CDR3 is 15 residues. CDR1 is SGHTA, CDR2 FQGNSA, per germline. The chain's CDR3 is CASSTGTGPTGELFF. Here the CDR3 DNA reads TGTGCCAGCAGCACCGGGACAGGCCCCACCGGGGAGCTGTTTTTT.

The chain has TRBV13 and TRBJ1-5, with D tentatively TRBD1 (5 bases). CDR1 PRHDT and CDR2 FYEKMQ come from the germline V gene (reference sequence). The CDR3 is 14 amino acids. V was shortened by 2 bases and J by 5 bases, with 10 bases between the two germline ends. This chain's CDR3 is CASSLKGTHQPQHF. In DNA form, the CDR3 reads TGTGCCAGCAGCTTAAAGGGGACTCATCAGCCCCAGCATTTT.

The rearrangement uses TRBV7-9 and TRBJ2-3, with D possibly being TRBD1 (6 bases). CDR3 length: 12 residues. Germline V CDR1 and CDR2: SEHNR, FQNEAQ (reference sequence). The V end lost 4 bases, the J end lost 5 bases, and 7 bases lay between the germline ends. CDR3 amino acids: CASSSTGDTQYF. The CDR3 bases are TGTGCCAGCAGCTCGACAGGAGATACGCAGTATTTT.

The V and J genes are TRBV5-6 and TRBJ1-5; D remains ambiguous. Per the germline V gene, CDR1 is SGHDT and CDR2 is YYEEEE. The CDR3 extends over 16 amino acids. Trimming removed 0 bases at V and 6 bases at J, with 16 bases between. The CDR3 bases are TGTGCCAGCAGCTTGGGCGTGATTGAGACGGGTCAGCCCCAGCATTTT. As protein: CASSLGVIETGQPQHF.